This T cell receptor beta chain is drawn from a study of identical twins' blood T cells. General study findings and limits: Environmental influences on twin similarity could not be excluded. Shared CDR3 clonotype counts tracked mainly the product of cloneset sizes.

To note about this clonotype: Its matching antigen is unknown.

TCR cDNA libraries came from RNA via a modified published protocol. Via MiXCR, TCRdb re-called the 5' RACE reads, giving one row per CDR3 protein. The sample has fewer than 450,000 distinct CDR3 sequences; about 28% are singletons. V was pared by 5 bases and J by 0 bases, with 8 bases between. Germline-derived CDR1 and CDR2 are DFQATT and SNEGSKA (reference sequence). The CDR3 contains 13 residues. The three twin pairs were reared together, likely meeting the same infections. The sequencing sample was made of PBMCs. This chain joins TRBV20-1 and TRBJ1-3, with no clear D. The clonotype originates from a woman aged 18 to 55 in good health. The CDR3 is CSAYKSSGNTIYF. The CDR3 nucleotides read TGCAGTGCTTACAAGAGCTCTGGAAACACCATATATTTT.